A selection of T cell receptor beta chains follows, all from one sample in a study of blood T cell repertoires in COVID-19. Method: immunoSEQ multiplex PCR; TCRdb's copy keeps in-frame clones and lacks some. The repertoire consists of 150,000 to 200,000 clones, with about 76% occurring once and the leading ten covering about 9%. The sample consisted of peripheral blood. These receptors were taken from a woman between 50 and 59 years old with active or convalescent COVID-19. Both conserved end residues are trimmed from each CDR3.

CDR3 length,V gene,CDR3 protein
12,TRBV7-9,ASSSPILGNTIY
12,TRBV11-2,ASSLNRAPPEAF
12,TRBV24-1,ATSETEPTGELF
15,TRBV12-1,ASSARLAGFSSYEQY
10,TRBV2,ASTKQVAEAF
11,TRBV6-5,ASRRQGAGGYT
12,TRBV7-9,ASSLRTGNTEAF
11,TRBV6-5,ASSSTLNTEAF
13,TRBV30,AWSVNFATNEKLF
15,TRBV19,ASSVNRVGIDYNEQF
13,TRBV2,ASSEVGGSGNTIY
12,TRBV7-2,ASSSEYSGNTIY
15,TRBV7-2,ASSPSYPGGFTDTQY
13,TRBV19,ASSIASGTSYEQY
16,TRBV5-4,ASSPALTGVGSYNEQF
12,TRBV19,ASSLGTGGLEAF
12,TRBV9,ASSDRANTGELF
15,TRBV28,ASSSASSGGPTDTQY
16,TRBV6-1,ASSEGLLAGLFEDTQY
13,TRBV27,ASSPRWSTNEKLF
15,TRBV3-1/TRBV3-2,ASSPFSGTLNTGELF
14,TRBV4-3,ASSQNPGQGYNEQF
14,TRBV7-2,ASSLDFGSLPLGAF
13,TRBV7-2,ASSFGGVSSYEQY
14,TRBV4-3,ASSQDLAGGVDTQY
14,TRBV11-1,ASSSTTVMNTGELF
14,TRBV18,ASSPLAGISTDTQY
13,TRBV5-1,ASSLEGQTQETQY
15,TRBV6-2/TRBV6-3,ASSSLGASGTTDTQY
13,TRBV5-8,ASSRSTGTTDTQY
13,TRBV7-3,ASSLTGDMNTEAF
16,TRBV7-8,ASSVGPPIAGANYEQY
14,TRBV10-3,AITKNIAGGYNEQF
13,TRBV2,ATRRQGSSGNTIY
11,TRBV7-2,ASRPGLSYGYT
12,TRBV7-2,ASVAGGSTDTQY
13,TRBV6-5,ASSYSPLRAGGYT
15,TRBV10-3,AISAHSGARSTDTQY
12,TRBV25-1,ASSESPGYYGYT
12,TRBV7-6,ASSVGGSTDTQY
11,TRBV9,ASSVGVYNEQF
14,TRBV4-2,ASSPLLGSSGNTIY
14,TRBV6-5,ASSSRRNNANYGYT
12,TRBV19,ASSLGQGSDTQY
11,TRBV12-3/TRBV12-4,ASSWAGYYEQY
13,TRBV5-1,ASSLEAAEQGGYT